The 20 T cell receptor beta chains below were found in one sample sequenced in a study of blood T cell repertoires in COVID-19. The data were produced by immunoSEQ multiplex PCR, yet TCRdb's version contains in-frame clones alone and is incomplete. The data contain under 250,000 clones, 80% to 90% of them singletons. The sequenced sample was PBMCs or T cells enriched from blood (not recorded which). The receptors were gathered from a woman in her 30s who had been exposed to COVID-19.

CDR3 protein: CASSFLGQGQNEQYF. The CDR3 DNA is TGTGCCAGCAGCTTTCTGGGACAGGGACAGAACGAGCAGTACTTC. The rearrangement joins TRBV5-4 to TRBJ2-7; 9 bases agree with TRBD1. The germline V gene has CDR1 SGHNT and CDR2 YYREEE (reference sequence). Trimming cost V 2 bases and J 5 bases; bases outside gene matches: 8. The CDR3 totals 15 residues.

This chain connects TRBV10-2 to TRBJ2-7, with TRBD1 matching 8 bases. The trim removed 2 bases at V and 1 base at J, leaving 1 base unmatched. CDR1 WSHSY and CDR2 SAAADI come from the germline V gene. The CDR3 loop spans 14 amino acids. CDR3 bases: TGCGCCAGCAGTGAGACAGGGGGTTCCTACGAGCAGTACTTC. Its protein product is CASSETGGSYEQYF.

The chain uses TRBV27 and TRBJ2-3, with 11 bases matching TRBD2. Germline V gene data show CDR1 as MNHEY and CDR2 as SMNVEV (reference sequence). There are 15 residues in the CDR3. The J segment lost 5 bases and the V segment lost 0 bases, leaving 1 base of the junction unmatched. As DNA, the CDR3 is TGTGCCAGCAGTTTATCAGGGACTAGCGGAGATACGCAGTATTTT. Translated: CASSLSGTSGDTQYF.

This clone was recorded once. The chain couples TRBV19 to TRBJ2-7, with TRBD1 matching 8 bases. V lost 9 bases to trimming and J lost 2 bases; unmatched junction nucleotides: 6. This CDR3 has 13 amino acids. Germline V CDR1 and CDR2: LNHDA, SQIVND (reference sequence). The CDR3 nucleotides are TGTGCCAGCAGAGAACAGGGGGCCTACGAGCAGTACTTC. Encoded protein: CASREQGAYEQYF. Variable domain in full (rest from reference TRBV19 and TRBJ2-7): DGGITQSPKYLFRKEGQNVTLSCEQNLNHDAMYWYRQDPGQGLRLIYYSQIVNDFQKGDIAEGYSVSREKKESFPLTVTSAQKNPTAFYLCASREQGAYEQYFGPGTRLTVT.

This chain connects TRBV9 to TRBJ2-2; D is perhaps TRBD1 (5 bases). Per germline, CDR1 SGDLS and CDR2 YYNGEE. V was shortened by 4 bases and J by 4 bases, with 14 bases between the two germline ends. This CDR3 has 15 residues. The CDR3 bases are TGTGCCAGCAGCCCAACCCGACAGCGCACCGGGGAGCTGTTTTTT. This gives the protein CASSPTRQRTGELFF.

This CDR3 reads CASKPIGSSTGEQYF. The DNA for the CDR3 is TGTGCCAGCAAACCAATCGGGAGCAGTACGGGCGAGCAGTACTTC. This rearrangement joins TRBV2 to TRBJ2-7, with D possibly matching TRBD2 (6 bases). V was cut by 7 bases and J by 6 bases, with 22 bases left in between. Germline V lookup: CDR1 SNHLY, CDR2 FYNNEI. The CDR3 sequence is 15 residues long.

A few counts support this clone. The chain carries TRBV7-2 and TRBJ2-1; 10 positions match TRBD1. V lost 5 bases, J lost 0 bases, and 13 bases stayed unmatched. In germline, CDR1 is SGHTA, CDR2 FQGNSA. This CDR3 has 19 residues. CDR3 loop: CASSLDRGLPDYSYNEQFF. The CDR3 bases are TGTGCCAGCAGCCTAGACAGGGGGCTCCCAGACTACTCCTACAATGAGCAGTTCTTC.

V usage is TRBV15 and J usage is TRBJ2-4; possible D gene TRBD1, 6 bases. CDR1 is LNHNV, CDR2 YYDKDF, per germline (reference sequence). Trimming cost V 3 bases and J 7 bases, with 28 bases left between them. The CDR3 is 19 amino acids. The CDR3 loop reads CATSSTQGEKPMVRNIQYF. The CDR3 nucleotides are TGTGCCACCAGCAGTACACAGGGAGAAAAGCCAATGGTTAGGAACATTCAGTACTTC. The full variable domain, in which reference TRBV15 and TRBJ2-4 provide the parts outside the CDR3, is DAMVIQNPRYQVTQFGKPVTLSCSQTLNHNVMYWYQQKSSQAPKLLFHYYDKDFNNEADTPDNFQSRRPNTSFCFLDIRSPGLGDTAMYLCATSSTQGEKPMVRNIQYFGAGTRLSVL.

The CDR3 reads CASRRTGGGYGYTF. The CDR3 coding sequence is TGTGCCAGCAGGCGGACAGGGGGCGGCTATGGCTACACCTTC. The chain uses TRBV27 and TRBJ1-2; TRBD1 matches 11 bases. V dropped 6 bases and J dropped 4; count of bases not matched to a gene: 4. Germline CDR1 reads MNHEY; CDR2 reads SMNVEV (reference sequence). This CDR3 contains 14 residues.

The chain has TRBV9 and TRBJ2-5; unclear D gene. Germline loops: CDR1 SGDLS, CDR2 YYNGEE. The CDR3 consists of 16 residues. Trimming stripped 0 bases from V and 2 bases from J, with 14 bases between. CDR3 amino acids: CASSVGPGNIQETQYF. Here the CDR3 DNA reads TGTGCCAGCAGCGTAGGTCCGGGTAATATTCAAGAGACCCAGTACTTC.

The J gene is TRBJ2-7, the V gene TRBV9; D is unclear. V shed 3 bases and J shed 5 bases, with 12 bases lying between them. The CDR3 is made up of 13 amino acids. Germline loops: CDR1 SGDLS, CDR2 YYNGEE. CDR3: CASSAEVFHEQYF. CDR3 bases: TGTGCCAGCAGCGCCGAGGTATTTCACGAGCAGTACTTC.

The CDR3: CASSESPPGRTPVPGGYGYTF. In DNA, the CDR3 is TGCGCCAGCAGTGAGTCGCCTCCTGGCCGGACACCCGTTCCCGGGGGCTATGGCTACACCTTC. The V gene is TRBV10-2, the J gene TRBJ1-2, with a weak D call TRBD1 (5 bases). CDR3 size: 21 residues. V lost 0 bases to trimming and J lost 4 bases, with 30 bases between them. Germline CDR1 is WSHSY and CDR2 is SAAADI.

The rearrangement links TRBV12-3 or TRBV12-4 to TRBJ1-1, with D hard to call. The length of the CDR3 is 13 residues. The V gene lost 2 bases and the J gene lost 5 bases, with 9 bases spanning the gap. The CDR3, as DNA: TGTGCCAGCAGTTTAATGGCGGGGACTGAAGCTTTCTTT. This translates into CASSLMAGTEAFF.

The rearrangement uses TRBV27 and TRBJ1-5; D not resolved. Germline V gene sequence: CDR1 MNHEY, CDR2 SMNVEV (reference sequence). The CDR3 has 16 amino acids. With 1 base removed from V and 2 bases from J, the gap between germline ends came to 12 bases. DNA of the CDR3: TGTGCCAGCAGTTTATTCCCAGGTCGAGGCAATCAGCCCCAGCATTTT. It encodes CASSLFPGRGNQPQHF.

The chain has TRBV19 and TRBJ1-3, with D hard to call. This CDR3 comprises 14 residues. V lost 4 bases and J 2 bases, leaving 9 bases between the germline ends. Germline V gives CDR1 LNHDA, CDR2 SQIVND (reference sequence). The CDR3 is CASSTGSTGNTIYF. CDR3 bases: TGTGCCAGTAGTACGGGGTCGACTGGAAACACCATATATTTT.

The rearrangement links TRBV27 to TRBJ2-7; TRBD2 matches at 14 bases. Germline CDR1 reads MNHEY; CDR2 reads SMNVEV (reference sequence). The length of the CDR3 is 16 residues. Losses at the gene ends were 8 bases for V and 3 bases for J; bases not matched to a gene: 9. The CDR3 nucleotides read TGTGCCAGCGGAACCGGGACTAGCGGGAGTTTCTACGAGCAGTACTTC. Translation gives CASGTGTSGSFYEQYF.

The V call is TRBV30, the J call TRBJ2-5; D call uncertain. The CDR3 totals 13 residues. Germline V gives CDR1 GTSNPN, CDR2 SVGIG (reference sequence). V was clipped by 7 bases and J by 1 base, with 13 bases between them. CDR3 residues: CASVWRSQETQYF. CDR3 coding DNA: TGTGCCTCCGTTTGGAGATCCCAAGAGACCCAGTACTTC.

The rearrangement uses TRBV6-1 and TRBJ2-3; 8 bases are a match to TRBD1. The J segment lost 6 bases and the V segment lost 0 bases, leaving 8 bases of the junction unmatched. Per the germline V gene, CDR1 is MNHNS and CDR2 is SASEGT. The CDR3 runs to 16 residues. The CDR3 sequence is CASSEAFQGAWDTQYF. The CDR3 DNA sequence: TGTGCCAGCAGTGAAGCATTTCAGGGGGCTTGGGATACGCAGTATTTT.

This chain joins TRBV27 and TRBJ2-7; 8 nucleotides line up with TRBD2. Germline lookup yields CDR1 MNHEY and CDR2 SMNVEV (reference sequence). The CDR3 extends over 15 amino acids. Unmatched junction bases numbered 9, after V lost 5 bases and J lost 3 bases. The CDR3 is CASSLREGGGYEQYF. The CDR3 coding sequence is TGTGCCAGCAGTCTCCGGGAGGGTGGGGGCTACGAGCAGTACTTC.

V is TRBV9 and J is TRBJ2-4; D might be TRBD2 (5 bases). The length of the CDR3 is 15 residues. Germline V lookup: CDR1 SGDLS, CDR2 YYNGEE. V shed 4 bases and J shed 0 bases, with 11 bases lying between them. The CDR3 sequence is CASSSSLGAKNIQYF. The CDR3 DNA sequence: TGTGCCAGCAGCTCTAGCTTGGGAGCCAAAAACATTCAGTACTTC.